Following are 3 T cell receptor beta chains from one sample sequenced in a study of T cells in localized non-small cell lung cancer. Here immunoSEQ multiplex PCR was the method, and the copy in TCRdb shows in-frame clones only, minus some. Of around 83,000 clones listed, around 90% were seen once; the top ten hold roughly 15%. Sequencing used peripheral blood, obtained before any cancer treatment. The receptors were sampled from a man between 35 and 75 years old with stage I squamous cell lung carcinoma.

The J gene is TRBJ2-3, the V gene TRBV12-2; the table's D call of TRBD1 was not tested on the DNA. TRBV12-2 counts as a pseudogene. The CDR3 totals 16 residues. Written as DNA, the CDR3 is TGTGCAAGTCGCTTAGGACACAGGGGAAGGACAGATACGCAGTATTTT. The encoded protein is CASRLGHRGRTDTQYF.

The rearrangement links TRBV7-9 to TRBJ1-1, with 12 bases matching TRBD1. CDR1 is SEHNR, CDR2 FQNEAQ, per germline (reference sequence). The CDR3 loop spans 16 amino acids. V shed 3 bases, J shed 0 bases, and the junction held 2 bases outside the gene matches. CDR3 in amino acids: CASSFRDRGLNTEAFF. CDR3 sequence (DNA): TGTGCCAGCAGCTTCAGGGACAGGGGGCTGAACACTGAAGCTTTCTTT.

The chain couples TRBV5-4 to TRBJ1-2; weak D call: TRBD1 (5 bases). CDR3 length: 17 residues. V gave up 0 bases and J gave up 4 bases, with 19 bases separating them. Germline assignment: CDR1 SGHNT and CDR2 YYREEE (reference sequence). CDR3: CASSLVPLGGNRYGYTF. The CDR3 bases are TGTGCCAGCAGCTTGGTTCCGCTGGGGGGAAATCGCTATGGCTACACCTTC.